Presented here are 17 T cell receptor beta chains from one specimen sequenced in a study of blood T cells in healthy people across ages. A second PCR, run for 7 to 11 cycles, used a sample-barcoded 5' primer plus a J-beta primer mix. TCRdb analysed the 5' RACE reads with MiXCR anew, one entry per CDR3 protein. The table lists roughly 1.9 million distinct CDR3 sequences, about 39% of them singletons. Sequencing was performed on blood. These receptors originate from a human donor in good health.

This CDR3 reads CASSQDTSRSYEQYF. CDR3 nucleotides: TGCGCCAGCAGCCAAGATACGAGCAGGTCCTACGAGCAGTACTTC. The chain carries TRBV4-3 and TRBJ2-7; no clear D. The CDR3 contains 15 residues. The ends were cut back, 0 bases at V and 1 base at J, with 10 bases in the middle. CDR1 is LGHNA, CDR2 YSLEER, per germline.

In this sample, this clonotype turned up a few times. This chain connects TRBV29-1 to TRBJ2-1; D not resolved. V was pared by 5 bases and J by 2 bases, with 7 bases between. The CDR3 consists of 12 residues. Germline V gene sequence: CDR1 SQVTM, CDR2 ANQGSEA. As DNA, the CDR3 is TGCAGCGTTTTTGTTCCCTACAATGAGCAGTTCTTC. Translation: CSVFVPYNEQFF.

J is TRBJ2-7 and V is TRBV5-1; D might be TRBD2 (5 bases). The V end lost 4 bases, the J end lost 8 bases, and 19 bases lay between the germline ends. The CDR3 covers 14 residues. Germline V lookup: CDR1 SGHRS, CDR2 YFSETQ. The CDR3 nucleotides read TGCGCCAGCAGCCCGGAGGCGTCGGGCCGAAAGCAGTACTTC. Translated: CASSPEASGRKQYF.

V and J are TRBV28 and TRBJ1-1; 7 bases are shared with TRBD1. In germline, CDR1 is MDHEN, CDR2 SYDVKM. The ends lost 3 bases at V and 4 bases at J; junction bases unmatched: 5. The CDR3 is 14 amino acids. The chain's CDR3 is CASSFGGTVTEAFF. The DNA for the CDR3 is TGTGCCAGCAGTTTCGGAGGGACAGTCACTGAAGCTTTCTTT.

CDR3 DNA: TGTGCCAGCAGCCAGGGTAGCGGGGGCCTGGACTACGAGCAGTACTTC. This codes for CASSQGSGGLDYEQYF. J is TRBJ2-7 and V is TRBV4-2, with TRBD2 matching 9 bases. Trimming took 3 bases from V and 3 from J; bases not matched to a gene: 9. This CDR3 contains 16 residues. The germline V gene encodes CDR1 LGHNA and CDR2 YNFKEQ.

This clonotype came up a few times. The chain recombines TRBV12-3 or TRBV12-4 with TRBJ1-2; D call uncertain. The CDR3 consists of 13 residues. V was trimmed by 5 bases and J by 8 bases, leaving 15 bases between them. DNA of the CDR3: TGTGCCAGCAGTCCATCCTGGGTGATGGGCTACACCTTC. It encodes CASSPSWVMGYTF.

The CDR3 coding sequence is TGTGCCAGCAGCTTATCGGACAGGGGAAGCTCTGGGGCCAACGTCCTGACTTTC. It translates to CASSLSDRGSSGANVLTF. The chain employs TRBV7-9 and TRBJ2-6; 9 bases map to TRBD1. Per germline, CDR1 SEHNR and CDR2 FQNEAQ (reference sequence). The J segment lost 0 bases and the V segment lost 2 bases, leaving 5 bases of the junction unmatched. The length of the CDR3 is 18 residues.

This clonotype has only a few counts. The rearrangement joins TRBV4-3 to TRBJ2-1, with a possible D match to TRBD2 (6 bases). V lost 2 bases and J lost 6, with 14 bases in between. The CDR3 covers 15 residues. The germline V gene encodes CDR1 LGHNA and CDR2 YSLEER. The CDR3 protein is CASSQTVGLPNEQFF. DNA of the CDR3: TGCGCCAGCAGCCAAACTGTAGGACTACCCAATGAGCAGTTCTTC.

This clonotype showed up just a few times. The genes are TRBV10-3 and TRBJ2-7; D unresolved. The CDR3 is made up of 14 amino acids. V was cut by 3 bases and J by 7 bases, with 16 bases left in between. CDR1 and CDR2 (germline): ENHRY, SYGVKD. CDR3 in amino acids: CAISDPARAREQYF. The CDR3 nucleotides are TGTGCCATCAGTGACCCAGCCCGGGCGAGGGAGCAGTACTTC.

The V and J genes are TRBV5-6 and TRBJ2-1; D tentatively reads TRBD1 or TRBD2 (5 bases each). Germline V CDR1 and CDR2: SGHDT, YYEEEE. Trimming removed 4 bases at V and 6 bases at J, with 11 bases between. The CDR3 is made up of 13 amino acids. CDR3 DNA: TGTGCCAGCAGCACCCTTGGGGGCAATGAGCAGTTCTTC. It codes for CASSTLGGNEQFF.

The chain couples TRBV12-3 or TRBV12-4 to TRBJ1-2; 9 bases match TRBD1. This CDR3 has 15 amino acids. Germline trimming cut 4 bases from V and 4 bases from J; bases unmatched to any gene: 7. The CDR3 nucleotides are TGTGCCAGCAGTTCTGGGGGACAGGGCATCTATGGCTACACCTTC. Translating gives CASSSGGQGIYGYTF.

A note on this clonotype: One base away lies a much larger clone, so this may be a sequencing read error. The rearrangement uses TRBV6-6 and TRBJ2-6; 9 nucleotides match TRBD2. The CDR3 runs 13 residues. Germline V gene sequence: CDR1 MNHNY, CDR2 SVGAGI (reference sequence). Here the CDR3 reads CASRASGGLVPTF. For the CDR3, the DNA is TGTGCCAGTCGGGCCAGCGGGGGGCTCGTCCCGACTTTC.

The CDR3 DNA reads as TGCGCCAGCAGCCAAGGCCCACTAGCGGGATTAGAAAATACGCAGTATTTT. Its protein is CASSQGPLAGLENTQYF. This chain links TRBV4-3 with TRBJ2-3, with 10 bases lining up with TRBD2. There are 17 residues in the CDR3. Trimming cost V 1 base and J 7 bases; bases outside gene matches: 11. Germline V CDR1 and CDR2: LGHNA, YSLEER.

The chain employs TRBV6-5 and TRBJ1-2; the D gene is possibly TRBD1 (5 bases). The CDR3 length is 14 residues. Trimming shortened V by 5 bases and J by 8 bases, and 18 bases separated the two germline ends. Germline V gene data show CDR1 as MNHEY and CDR2 as SVGAGI. The CDR3 is CASSGTQGLNGYTF. The CDR3 region has the DNA TGTGCCAGCAGTGGGACTCAGGGTTTGAACGGCTACACCTTC.

Here the CDR3 reads CASSQDHSGGAWDTQYF. The CDR3 nucleotides read TGTGCCAGCAGCCAAGACCATAGCGGGGGGGCATGGGATACGCAGTATTTT. This chain connects TRBV4-2 to TRBJ2-3; 11 bases match TRBD2. The CDR3 covers 17 residues. Germline lookup yields CDR1 LGHNA and CDR2 YNFKEQ. Trimming took 0 bases from V and 6 from J; bases not matched to a gene: 8.

V and J are TRBV20-1 and TRBJ2-1, with D possibly TRBD2 on 6 matching bases. V lost 6 bases to trimming and J lost 3 bases, with 9 bases between them. CDR3 length: 12 residues. CDR1 DFQATT and CDR2 SNEGSKA come from the germline V gene (reference sequence). The CDR3 reads CSAGGLYNEQFF. CDR3 nucleotides: TGCAGTGCGGGGGGACTCTACAATGAGCAGTTCTTC.

This clonotype has only a few counts. The CDR3 coding sequence is TGCGCCAGCAGCCAGTCATCGGGGCGCACAGATACGCAGTATTTT. Its translation is CASSQSSGRTDTQYF. The chain couples TRBV4-3 to TRBJ2-3, with D perhaps assigned TRBD1 or TRBD2 (5 bases each). Germline V gives CDR1 LGHNA, CDR2 YSLEER. Trimming shortened V by 3 bases and J by 1 base, and 11 bases separated the two germline ends. The CDR3 runs 15 residues.